This T cell receptor (beta chain) appears in the sequencing data of a study of CD8 T cells in Susac syndrome. After extraction with the RNeasy kit, roughly 0.45 to 1 ug of the RNA was reverse transcribed using random hexamers. An immunoSEQ multiplex PCR generated amplified TCR beta CDR3 products spanning 54 Vbeta and 13 Jbeta. TCRdb passed the immunoSEQ multiplex PCR reads through MiXCR, listing each CDR3 protein once. The top ten hold about 0.07% of the sample, which has under 250,000 distinct CDR3 sequences, just under 95% seen once. V lost 4 bases to trimming and J lost 4 bases; unmatched junction nucleotides: 4. CDR1 is SGHNT and CDR2 is YYREEE in the germline V gene (reference sequence). The CDR3 runs to 14 residues.

The rearrangement joins TRBV5-4 to TRBJ2-5, with 10 bases that match TRBD2. The sample consisted of CD4+ T cells from PBMCs. This clonotype originated in a human donor with multiple sclerosis. The CDR3 bases are TGTGCCAGCAGCCCTACTAGCGGGGCAGAGACCCAGTACTTC. It codes for CASSPTSGAETQYF.